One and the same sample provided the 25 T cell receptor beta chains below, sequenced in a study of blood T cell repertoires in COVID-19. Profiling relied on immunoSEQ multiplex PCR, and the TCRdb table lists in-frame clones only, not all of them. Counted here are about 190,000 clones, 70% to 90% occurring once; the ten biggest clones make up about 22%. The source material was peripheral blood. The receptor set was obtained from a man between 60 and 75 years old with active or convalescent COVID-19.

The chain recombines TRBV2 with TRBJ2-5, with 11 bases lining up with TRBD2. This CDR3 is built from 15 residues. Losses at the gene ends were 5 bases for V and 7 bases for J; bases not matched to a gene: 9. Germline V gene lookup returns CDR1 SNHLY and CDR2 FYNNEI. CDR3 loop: CASSQGTSGLGTQYF. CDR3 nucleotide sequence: TGTGCCAGCAGTCAGGGGACTAGCGGATTAGGGACCCAGTACTTC.

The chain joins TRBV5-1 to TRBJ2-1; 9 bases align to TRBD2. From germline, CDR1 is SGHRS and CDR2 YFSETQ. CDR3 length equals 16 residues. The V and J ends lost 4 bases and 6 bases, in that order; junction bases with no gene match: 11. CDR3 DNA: TGCGCCAGCAGCCCGAGGCCACTAGCGGGCTCCAATGAGCAGTTCTTC. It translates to CASSPRPLAGSNEQFF.

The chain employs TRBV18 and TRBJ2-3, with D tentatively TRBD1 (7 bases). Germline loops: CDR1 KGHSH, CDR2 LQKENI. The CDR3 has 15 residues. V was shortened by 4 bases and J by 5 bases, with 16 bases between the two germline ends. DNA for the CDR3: TGTGCCAGCTCACGGCTGACAGGGCGGGGAGATACGCAGTATTTT. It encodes CASSRLTGRGDTQYF.

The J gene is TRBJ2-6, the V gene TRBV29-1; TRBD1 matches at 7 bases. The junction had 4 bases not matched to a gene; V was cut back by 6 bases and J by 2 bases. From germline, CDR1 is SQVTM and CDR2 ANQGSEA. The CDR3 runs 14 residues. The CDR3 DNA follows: TGCAGCGTCACCGACAGGGCTGGGGCCAACGTCCTGACTTTC. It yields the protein CSVTDRAGANVLTF.

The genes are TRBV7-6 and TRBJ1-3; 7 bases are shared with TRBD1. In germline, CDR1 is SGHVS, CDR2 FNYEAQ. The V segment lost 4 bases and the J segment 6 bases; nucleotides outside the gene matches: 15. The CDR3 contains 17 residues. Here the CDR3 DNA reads TGTGCCAGCAGCTCCTTCGGAAATCAGGGGGTCGAAAACACCATATATTTT. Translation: CASSSFGNQGVENTIYF.

In nucleotides, the CDR3 is TGCAGTGCTAGTCCACAGGGGGCATTCTATGGCTACACCTTC. This sequence encodes CSASPQGAFYGYTF. The chain combines TRBV20-1 with TRBJ1-2; TRBD1 agrees at 9 bases. CDR3 size: 14 residues. V trimming: 3 bases; J trimming: 4 bases; junction bases outside the gene matches: 6. Germline V gene lookup returns CDR1 DFQATT and CDR2 SNEGSKA (reference sequence).

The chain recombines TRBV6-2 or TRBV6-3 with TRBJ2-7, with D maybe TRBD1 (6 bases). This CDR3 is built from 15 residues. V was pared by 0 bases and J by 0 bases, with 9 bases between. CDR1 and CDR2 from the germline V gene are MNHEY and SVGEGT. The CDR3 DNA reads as TGTGCCAGCAGTTACTCTCAGGGGCACTCCTACGAGCAGTACTTC. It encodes CASSYSQGHSYEQYF.

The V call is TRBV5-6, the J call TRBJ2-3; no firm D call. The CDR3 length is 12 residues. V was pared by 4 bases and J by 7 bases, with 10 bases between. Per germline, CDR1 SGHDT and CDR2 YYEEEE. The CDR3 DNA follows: TGTGCCAGCAGCCCCGGTACCCATACGCAGTATTTT. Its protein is CASSPGTHTQYF.

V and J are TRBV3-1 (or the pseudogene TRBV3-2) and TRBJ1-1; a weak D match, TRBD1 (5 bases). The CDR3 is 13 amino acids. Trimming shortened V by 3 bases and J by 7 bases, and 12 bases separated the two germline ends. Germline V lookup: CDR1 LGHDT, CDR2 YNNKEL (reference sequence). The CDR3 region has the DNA TGTGCCAGCAGCCAGGGTAGACAGCTTGAAGCTTTCTTT. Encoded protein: CASSQGRQLEAFF.

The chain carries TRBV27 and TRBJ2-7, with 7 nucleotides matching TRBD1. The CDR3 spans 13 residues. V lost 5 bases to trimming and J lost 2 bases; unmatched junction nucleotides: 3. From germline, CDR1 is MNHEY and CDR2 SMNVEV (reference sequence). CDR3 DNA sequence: TGTGCCAGCAGTCTCAGGGGGACCTACGAGCAGTACTTC. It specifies CASSLRGTYEQYF.

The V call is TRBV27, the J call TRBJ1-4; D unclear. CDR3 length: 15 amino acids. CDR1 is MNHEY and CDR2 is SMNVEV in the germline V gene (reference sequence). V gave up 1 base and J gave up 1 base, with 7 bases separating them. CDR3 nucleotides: TGTGCCAGCAGTTTATTCGGAGGAACTAATGAAAAACTGTTTTTT. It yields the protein CASSLFGGTNEKLFF.

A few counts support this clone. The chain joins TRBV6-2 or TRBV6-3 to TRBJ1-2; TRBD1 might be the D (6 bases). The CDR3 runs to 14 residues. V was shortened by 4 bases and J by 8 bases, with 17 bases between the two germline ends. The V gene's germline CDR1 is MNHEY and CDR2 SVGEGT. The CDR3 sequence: CASSFDRTVSGYTF. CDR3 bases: TGTGCCAGCAGTTTCGACCGGACAGTCAGCGGCTACACCTTC.

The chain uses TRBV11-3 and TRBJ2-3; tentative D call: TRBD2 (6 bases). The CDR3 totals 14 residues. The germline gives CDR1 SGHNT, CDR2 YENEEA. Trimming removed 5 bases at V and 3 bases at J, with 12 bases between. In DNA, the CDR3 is TGTGCCAGCAGCCATGGGGGGAATACAGATACGCAGTATTTT. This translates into CASSHGGNTDTQYF.

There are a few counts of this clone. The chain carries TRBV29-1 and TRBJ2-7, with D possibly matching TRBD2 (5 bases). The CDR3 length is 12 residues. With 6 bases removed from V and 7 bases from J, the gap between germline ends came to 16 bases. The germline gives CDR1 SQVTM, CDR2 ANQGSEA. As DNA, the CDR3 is TGCAGCGTAGAGAGGGTAATTGGAGAGCAGTACTTC. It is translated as CSVERVIGEQYF.

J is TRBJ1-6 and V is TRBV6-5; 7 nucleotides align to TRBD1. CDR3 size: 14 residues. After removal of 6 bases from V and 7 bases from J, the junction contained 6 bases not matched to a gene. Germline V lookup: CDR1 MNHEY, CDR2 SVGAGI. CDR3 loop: CASRATGTNSPLHF. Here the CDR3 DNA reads TGTGCCAGCAGAGCGACAGGGACCAATTCACCCCTCCACTTT.

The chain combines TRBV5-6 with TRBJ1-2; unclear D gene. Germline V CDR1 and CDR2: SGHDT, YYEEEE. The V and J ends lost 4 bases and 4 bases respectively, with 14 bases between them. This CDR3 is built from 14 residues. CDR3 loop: CASSHNRRTYGYTF. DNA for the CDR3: TGTGCCAGCAGCCACAACCGGAGGACCTATGGCTACACCTTC.

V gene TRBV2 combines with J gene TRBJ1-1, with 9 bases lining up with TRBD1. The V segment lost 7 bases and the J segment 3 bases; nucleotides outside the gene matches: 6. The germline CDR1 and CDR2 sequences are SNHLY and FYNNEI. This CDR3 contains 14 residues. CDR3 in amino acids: CASIQTGGDTEAFF. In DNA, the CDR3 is TGTGCCAGCATTCAGACAGGGGGGGACACTGAAGCTTTCTTT.

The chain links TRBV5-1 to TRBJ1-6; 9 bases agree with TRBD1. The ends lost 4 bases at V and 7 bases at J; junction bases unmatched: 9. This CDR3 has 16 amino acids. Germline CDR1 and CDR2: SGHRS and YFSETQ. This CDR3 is CASSLDATGGNSPLHF. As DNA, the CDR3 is TGCGCCAGCAGCCTAGACGCGACAGGGGGAAATTCACCCCTCCACTTT.

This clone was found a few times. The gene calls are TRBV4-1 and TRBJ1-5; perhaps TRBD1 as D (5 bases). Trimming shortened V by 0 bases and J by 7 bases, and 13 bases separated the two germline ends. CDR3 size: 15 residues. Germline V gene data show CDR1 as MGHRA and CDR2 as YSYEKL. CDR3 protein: CASSQDPQGRQPQHF. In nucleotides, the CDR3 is TGCGCCAGCAGCCAAGATCCGCAGGGTCGGCAGCCCCAGCATTTT.

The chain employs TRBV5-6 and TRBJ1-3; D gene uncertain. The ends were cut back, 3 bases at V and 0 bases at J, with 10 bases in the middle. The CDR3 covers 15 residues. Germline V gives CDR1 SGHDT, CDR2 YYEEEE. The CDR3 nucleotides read TGTGCCAGCAGCTACCGGGGTCTCTCTGGAAACACCATATATTTT. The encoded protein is CASSYRGLSGNTIYF.

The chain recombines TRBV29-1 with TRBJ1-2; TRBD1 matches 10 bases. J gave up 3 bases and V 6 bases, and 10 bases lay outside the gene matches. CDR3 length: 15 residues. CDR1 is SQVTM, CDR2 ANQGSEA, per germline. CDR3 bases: TGCAGCGTGGGAGGACAGGGGGAAAAGGACTATGGCTACACCTTC. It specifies CSVGGQGEKDYGYTF.

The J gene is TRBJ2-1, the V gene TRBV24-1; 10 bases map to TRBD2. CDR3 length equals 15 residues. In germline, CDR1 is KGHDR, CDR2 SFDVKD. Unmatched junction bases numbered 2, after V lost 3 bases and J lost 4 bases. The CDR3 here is CATSDASGGYNEQFF. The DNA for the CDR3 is TGTGCCACCAGTGATGCTAGCGGGGGTTACAATGAGCAGTTCTTC.

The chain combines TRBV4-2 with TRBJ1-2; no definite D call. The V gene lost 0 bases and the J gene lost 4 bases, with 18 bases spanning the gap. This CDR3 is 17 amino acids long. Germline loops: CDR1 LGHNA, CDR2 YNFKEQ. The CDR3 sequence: CASSQEALGGVGYGYTF. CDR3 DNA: TGTGCCAGCAGCCAAGAGGCCCTCGGAGGAGTCGGCTATGGCTACACCTTC.

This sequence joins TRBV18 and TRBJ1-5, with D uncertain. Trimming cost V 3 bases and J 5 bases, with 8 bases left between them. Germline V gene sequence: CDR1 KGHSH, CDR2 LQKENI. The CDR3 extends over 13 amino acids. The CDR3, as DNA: TGTGCCAGCTCACCGAGCTTAGATCAGCCCCAGCATTTT. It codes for CASSPSLDQPQHF.

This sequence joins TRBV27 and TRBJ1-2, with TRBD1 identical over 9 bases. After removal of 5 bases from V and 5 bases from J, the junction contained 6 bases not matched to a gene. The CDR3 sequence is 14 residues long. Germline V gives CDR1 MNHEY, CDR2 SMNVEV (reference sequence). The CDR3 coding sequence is TGTGCCAGCAGTACTCGGACAGGGGATTATGGCTACACCTTC. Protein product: CASSTRTGDYGYTF.